The 28 T cell receptor beta chains below were found in one sample sequenced in a study of blood T cell repertoires in COVID-19. Assay: immunoSEQ multiplex PCR; the TCRdb copy retains only in-frame clones and omits some. The sample contains 75,000 to 85,000 clones, approximately 84% of which appear only once. Sequencing was carried out using peripheral blood. The receptor source for this set is a man aged 55 to 70 with COVID-19, enrolled during active disease.

The chain links TRBV29-1 to TRBJ2-1, with 12 bases matching TRBD2. The germline V gene encodes CDR1 SQVTM and CDR2 ANQGSEA. V lost 6 bases and J lost 8; bases outside the gene matches: 14. CDR3 size: 16 residues. In DNA, the CDR3 is TGCAGCGTGGCGACTAGCGGGGGTGTGTTTAACTATGAGCAGTTCTTC. It codes for CSVATSGGVFNYEQFF.

The chain recombines TRBV7-9 with TRBJ2-7; a weak D match, TRBD1 (6 bases). Trimming stripped 5 bases from V and 6 bases from J, with 14 bases between. This CDR3 is 13 amino acids long. Germline values: CDR1 SEHNR, CDR2 FQNEAQ (reference sequence). This chain's CDR3 is CASSAHTGIEQYF. CDR3 sequence (DNA): TGTGCCAGCAGCGCACATACAGGGATCGAGCAGTACTTC.

In this sample, this clone turned up once. V and J are TRBV5-1 and TRBJ1-1; D is possibly TRBD1 (6 bases). The length of the CDR3 is 14 residues. Germline CDR1 SGHRS, CDR2 YFSETQ. Trimming stripped 2 bases from V and 7 bases from J, with 15 bases between. The CDR3 sequence: CASSLVWGPGEAFF. The CDR3 region has the DNA TGCGCCAGCAGCTTAGTCTGGGGGCCGGGTGAAGCTTTCTTT. The full variable domain, its missing parts supplied by reference TRBV5-1 and TRBJ1-1, is KAGVTQTPRYLIKTRGQQVTLSCSPISGHRSVSWYQQTPGQGLQFLFEYFSETQRNKGNFPGRFSGRQFSNSRSEMNVSTLELGDSALYLCASSLVWGPGEAFFGQGTRLTVV.

The genes are TRBV7-3 and TRBJ2-3, with TRBD2 matching 14 bases. The V segment lost 5 bases and the J segment 6 bases; nucleotides outside the gene matches: 13. CDR3 length: 18 amino acids. Germline CDR1 SGHTA, CDR2 FQGTGA. For the CDR3, the DNA is TGTGCCAGCAGCCCACAAGGGGGACTAGCGGGAGAAACGGATACGCAGTATTTT. This codes for CASSPQGGLAGETDTQYF.

The chain recombines TRBV11-2 with TRBJ2-1; D perhaps matches TRBD2 (5 bases). With 4 bases removed from V and 4 bases from J, the gap between germline ends came to 17 bases. Germline loops: CDR1 SGHAT, CDR2 FQNNGV. The CDR3 totals 16 residues. CDR3 DNA: TGTGCCAGCAGCTGGACGAGGACTGGCTCGTACAATGAGCAGTTCTTC. Amino acids: CASSWTRTGSYNEQFF.

The chain carries TRBV5-1 and TRBJ2-1; TRBD2 might be the D (6 bases). The germline CDR1 and CDR2 sequences are SGHRS and YFSETQ. This CDR3 has 15 amino acids. The V and J ends lost 7 bases and 3 bases respectively, with 17 bases between them. CDR3: CASSREDYVYNEQFF. CDR3 nucleotide sequence: TGCGCCAGCTCCAGAGAGGACTACGTCTACAATGAGCAGTTCTTC. The full variable domain, with the rest looked up from reference TRBV5-1 and TRBJ2-1, is KAGVTQTPRYLIKTRGQQVTLSCSPISGHRSVSWYQQTPGQGLQFLFEYFSETQRNKGNFPGRFSGRQFSNSRSEMNVSTLELGDSALYLCASSREDYVYNEQFFGPGTRLTVL.

The rearrangement uses TRBV11-3 and TRBJ1-2, with TRBD1 matching 8 bases. The CDR3 is 15 residues long. V lost 2 bases, J lost 4 bases, and 6 bases stayed unmatched. Germline CDR1 is SGHNT and CDR2 is YENEEA. CDR3 loop: CASSLPTGGRYGYTF. The DNA for the CDR3 is TGTGCCAGCAGCTTACCTACAGGGGGACGCTATGGCTACACCTTC.

The chain combines TRBV6-1 with TRBJ1-6; D is undetermined. V was cut by 2 bases and J by 0 bases, with 14 bases left in between. The CDR3 totals 18 residues. Germline CDR1 is MNHNS and CDR2 is SASEGT. CDR3 in DNA: TGTGCCAGCAGTGAAACGTCCCCGCGAAGCTCCTATAATTCACCCCTCCACTTT. Its protein is CASSETSPRSSYNSPLHF.

The chain joins TRBV12-3 or TRBV12-4 to TRBJ2-7, with a weak D call TRBD1 (6 bases). CDR3 length: 13 residues. V was trimmed by 1 base and J by 6 bases, leaving 10 bases between them. The CDR3 reads CASSLDRAGEQYF. Here the CDR3 DNA reads TGTGCCAGCAGTTTAGACAGGGCCGGCGAGCAGTACTTC.

The chain couples TRBV7-9 to TRBJ1-5, with D maybe TRBD1 (5 bases). The germline V and J ends were trimmed by 0 bases and 5 bases, with 11 bases remaining between them. This CDR3 spans 15 amino acids. In germline, CDR1 is SEHNR, CDR2 FQNEAQ (reference sequence). The CDR3 region has the DNA TGTGCCAGCAGCTTAGCTAGTACGGGGGATCAGCCCCAGCATTTT. This encodes CASSLASTGDQPQHF. Full variable domain (remainder filled in from reference TRBV7-9 and TRBJ1-5): DTGVSQNPRHKITKRGQNVTFRCDPISEHNRLYWYRQTLGQGPEFLTYFQNEAQLEKSRLLSDRFSAERPKGSFSTLEIQRTEQGDSAMYLCASSLASTGDQPQHFGDGTRLSIL.

The chain is built from TRBV10-1 and TRBJ2-2; 9 nucleotides line up with TRBD1. This CDR3 has 15 amino acids. Germline loops: CDR1 WNHNN, CDR2 SYGVQD (reference sequence). V trimming: 5 bases; J trimming: 6 bases; junction bases outside the gene matches: 7. The CDR3 coding sequence is TGCGCCAGCAGTAAGGGACAGGGAGGACCCGGGGAGCTGTTTTTT. Translated: CASSKGQGGPGELFF.

The V gene is TRBV24-1, the J gene TRBJ1-4, with 7 bases fitting TRBD1. Germline V gene lookup returns CDR1 KGHDR and CDR2 SFDVKD. The CDR3 loop spans 15 amino acids. Germline trimming cut 2 bases from V and 2 bases from J; bases unmatched to any gene: 1. The CDR3 DNA sequence: TGTGCCACCAGTGATTCAGGGGGTACTAATGAAAAACTGTTTTTT. Residues: CATSDSGGTNEKLFF.

V is TRBV18 and J is TRBJ2-5; D is perhaps TRBD2 (5 bases). V was cut by 3 bases and J by 2 bases, with 7 bases left in between. The CDR3 has 13 amino acids. The germline gives CDR1 KGHSH, CDR2 LQKENI. The CDR3 sequence is CASSPGLQETQYF. CDR3 nucleotide sequence: TGTGCCAGCTCACCCGGACTTCAAGAGACCCAGTACTTC. The variable domain in full, with the rest retrieved from reference TRBV18 and TRBJ2-5, is NAGVMQNPRHLVRRRGQEARLRCSPMKGHSHVYWYRQLPEEGLKFMVYLQKENIIDESGMPKERFSAEFPKEGPSILRIQQVVRGDSAAYFCASSPGLQETQYFGPGTRLLVL.

This chain uses TRBV19 with TRBJ1-2; 7 bases match TRBD1. The junction had 9 bases not matched to a gene; V was cut back by 5 bases and J by 3 bases. This CDR3 region has 15 residues. The germline V gene has CDR1 LNHDA and CDR2 SQIVND (reference sequence). Written as DNA, the CDR3 is TGTGCCAGTAGTGTCTCCGGGACAGACTACTATGGCTACACCTTC. This codes for CASSVSGTDYYGYTF.

Points on this clone: Germline is not matched at one junction end, which may reflect a read error. The chain uses TRBV28 and TRBJ1-1; 9 bases align to TRBD1. The CDR3 loop spans 15 amino acids. The germline V gene encodes CDR1 MDHEN and CDR2 SYDVKM. The CDR3 loop reads CASSHRDRVNSEAFF. CDR3 nucleotide sequence: TGTGCCAGCAGTCACCGGGACAGGGTGAACTCTGAAGCTTTCTTT.

The chain carries TRBV6-6 and TRBJ1-1; tentatively, D is TRBD1 (5 bases). Trimming removed 6 bases at V and 1 base at J, with 9 bases between. This CDR3 contains 13 residues. CDR1 and CDR2 (germline): MNHNY, SVGAGI (reference sequence). CDR3: CASSVGPNTEAFF. CDR3 DNA sequence: TGTGCCAGCAGCGTGGGGCCGAACACTGAAGCTTTCTTT.

The chain joins TRBV2 to TRBJ1-3; D gene ambiguous. The V gene lost 3 bases and the J gene lost 0 bases, with 6 bases spanning the gap. The germline CDR1 and CDR2 sequences are SNHLY and FYNNEI. This CDR3 has 14 amino acids. As DNA, the CDR3 is TGTGCCAGCAGTGACAGGTCCTCTGGAAACACCATATATTTT. Protein product: CASSDRSSGNTIYF.

CDR3 sequence: CARQTRTAPPYTF. CDR3 DNA: TGTGCCAGGCAGACCCGGACTGCCCCTCCCTACACCTTC. V usage is TRBV3-1 (or the pseudogene TRBV3-2) and J usage is TRBJ1-2; D gene ambiguous. In germline, CDR1 is LGHDT, CDR2 YNNKEL (reference sequence). V lost 9 bases, J lost 10 bases, and 21 bases lay in between. The CDR3 has 13 amino acids.

This rearrangement joins TRBV6-2 or TRBV6-3 to TRBJ1-2; 10 bases match TRBD1. With V trimmed by 0 bases and J by 8 bases, 12 bases remained unmatched. The CDR3 is made up of 17 amino acids. Germline CDR1 and CDR2: MNHEY and SVGEGT. The CDR3 protein is CASSYSILIGTGVGYTF. CDR3 bases: TGTGCCAGCAGTTACTCGATACTAATCGGGACAGGGGTCGGCTACACCTTC.

The V and J genes are TRBV10-2 and TRBJ2-5; D gene unclear. V dropped 2 bases and J dropped 4 bases, with 11 bases sitting between them. Per the germline V gene, CDR1 is WSHSY and CDR2 is SAAADI. The CDR3 covers 14 residues. The CDR3 region is CASSEVTGSETQYF. The CDR3 coding sequence is TGCGCCAGCAGTGAGGTGACTGGATCAGAGACCCAGTACTTC.

The V and J genes are TRBV5-1 and TRBJ2-5; 10 nucleotides line up with TRBD2. The junction had 11 bases not matched to a gene; V was cut back by 4 bases and J by 5 bases. In germline, CDR1 is SGHRS, CDR2 YFSETQ. The CDR3 extends over 16 amino acids. The CDR3 coding sequence is TGCGCCAGCAGCCACCGGACTAGCGGCCTGGGGGAGACCCAGTACTTC. As protein: CASSHRTSGLGETQYF.

This chain joins TRBV4-2 and TRBJ1-5; D remains ambiguous. The CDR3 covers 15 residues. The V gene lost 0 bases and the J gene lost 7 bases, with 13 bases spanning the gap. The germline CDR1 and CDR2 sequences are LGHNA and YNFKEQ. The CDR3 spells CASSQELISGQPQHF. For the CDR3, the DNA is TGTGCCAGCAGCCAAGAGTTAATCAGCGGACAGCCCCAGCATTTT.

This chain uses TRBV20-1 with TRBJ2-5; D remains unclear. The CDR3 length is 11 residues. V shed 7 bases and J shed 2 bases, with 8 bases lying between them. The germline V gene encodes CDR1 DFQATT and CDR2 SNEGSKA (reference sequence). Here the CDR3 reads CSGSAQETQYF. CDR3 sequence (DNA): TGCAGTGGGTCAGCGCAAGAGACCCAGTACTTC.

This clone was picked up a small number of times. This chain joins TRBV7-9 and TRBJ1-5; D not resolved. This CDR3 is 14 amino acids long. With 3 bases removed from V and 5 bases from J, the gap between germline ends came to 11 bases. Germline lookup yields CDR1 SEHNR and CDR2 FQNEAQ (reference sequence). Here the CDR3 reads CASSFSSVYQPQHF. CDR3 DNA sequence: TGTGCCAGCAGCTTTTCCAGCGTATATCAGCCCCAGCATTTT.

Regarding this clone: One end of the junction is discordant with germline, which a read error may explain. The chain uses TRBV4-1 and TRBJ1-4, with 7 bases identical to TRBD1. The V gene's germline CDR1 is MGHRA and CDR2 YSYEKL. CDR3 length: 16 amino acids. In DNA, the CDR3 is TGCGCCAGCAGCCATCCGGGACAGCAACGGAATGAAAGACTGTTTTTT. Protein sequence: CASSHPGQQRNERLFF.

The rearrangement joins TRBV7-3 to TRBJ2-1; TRBD2 aligns across 11 bases. Trimming at V came to 5 bases and at J to 7 bases, leaving 7 bases not matched to a gene. The CDR3 runs 15 residues. Germline V gene sequence: CDR1 SGHTA, CDR2 FQGTGA. CDR3 in amino acids: CASSQLAGGLNEQFF. DNA of the CDR3: TGTGCCAGCAGCCAGCTAGCGGGGGGCTTGAATGAGCAGTTCTTC.

This chain joins TRBV18 and TRBJ1-1; 9 nucleotides align to TRBD1. The V gene's germline CDR1 is KGHSH and CDR2 LQKENI. This CDR3 has 15 residues. Trimming cost V 3 bases and J 2 bases; bases outside gene matches: 4. The CDR3: CASSPRTGENTEAFF. DNA of the CDR3: TGTGCCAGCTCACCTAGGACAGGGGAAAACACTGAAGCTTTCTTT.

This sequence joins TRBV7-3 and TRBJ2-1, with D perhaps matching TRBD2 (6 bases). The CDR3 spans 17 residues. V was cut by 0 bases and J by 0 bases, with 12 bases left in between. The germline gives CDR1 SGHTA, CDR2 FQGTGA. The CDR3 loop reads CASSLTFRGSSYNEQFF. The CDR3, as DNA: TGTGCCAGCAGCTTAACGTTTCGGGGGAGCTCCTACAATGAGCAGTTCTTC.